The sequence of this T cell receptor beta chain was determined in a study of OX40 agonist ivuxolimab in advanced cancers. For the study at large: Three partial responders included one hepatocellular carcinoma patient and two cutaneous melanoma patients. Notes on the study in general: Compared with CD4+, CD8+ T cells on average had more expanded clones.

CDR3 length: 17 amino acids. Unmatched junction bases numbered 10, after V lost 1 base and J lost 4 bases. Germline CDR1 and CDR2: SGHVS and FQNEAQ. Only in-frame clones appear in the TCRdb table, and some are missing; sequencing was by immunoSEQ multiplex PCR. The table includes about 48,000 clones, nearly 95% detected once. Cycle 7 day 1, cycle 4 day 1, and baseline were the timepoints at which blood was sampled. About this clone itself: The antigen is undetermined.

The TCR was taken from an adult with an advanced solid tumor such as melanoma, head and neck, liver or kidney cancer. The rearrangement links TRBV7-8 to TRBJ2-7, with 10 positions matching TRBD2. Sample: CD4+ or CD8+ T cells sorted from blood, taken in a trial of the OX40 agonist ivuxolimab. In DNA, the CDR3 is TGTGCCAGCAGCTTAGAGGTTCCGGCTAGCGGGGGTTACGAGCAGTACTTC. Translation gives CASSLEVPASGGYEQYF.